The text below deals with one T cell receptor (beta chain). The record originates from a study of T cell responses to AZD1222 COVID-19 vaccine. The data were produced by immunoSEQ multiplex PCR, yet TCRdb's version contains in-frame clones alone and is incomplete. The table records 200,000 to 250,000 clones, 93% of them present only once. The CDR3 runs to 16 residues. CDR1 and CDR2 (germline): SGHNT, YYREEE (reference sequence). V was clipped by 4 bases and J by 1 base, with 16 bases between them. The TCR originated in an adult in good health. This sample comprised peripheral blood, obtained on day 0 of MenACWY control vaccination. The chain has TRBV5-4 and TRBJ2-3; D is undetermined. The CDR3 nucleotides read TGTGCCAGCAGCCCTCAGACACCTCGCGGCACAGATACGCAGTATTTT. Translation gives CASSPQTPRGTDTQYF.